The present T cell receptor (beta chain) was sequenced within a study of glioma-infiltrating T cells (dated by TCRdb to the mid-2010s). Broadly, across the study: Sequencing of TCR alpha- and beta-chain repertoires was performed on glioma tissue, on non-neoplastic brain tissue, and on matched peripheral blood mononuclear cells. Each tissue-infiltrating repertoire was compared with the same patient's peripheral blood repertoire to measure divergence between tissue and blood T-cell populations. Three low-grade glioma patients, roughly eight primary glioblastoma patients and three non-glioma patients contributing non-neoplastic brain tissue were included in the paired cohort.

Study-wide conclusions, independent of this receptor: VJ-independent divergence between tissue and blood was found to be below expectation in non-neoplastic patients but above expectation in all gliomas, particularly low-grade gliomas. Tissue and blood shared very few CDR3 sequences, a result attributed to high CDR3 diversity and limited sampling. The group comparisons were based on small numbers of patients: three non-neoplastic, three low-grade glioma and seven to nine glioblastoma patients.

The CDR3 starts with the cysteine, ends with the phenylalanine, and has 10 residues. Just CDR3 DNA is preserved here, 30 bases in frame from base 1. V is shortened by 7 bases, J by 4 bases, and the region joining them spans 7 bases. CDR1 and CDR2 (SQVTM, ANQGSEA) derive from the germline V gene. The iRepertoire nested amplicon-rescue multiplex PCR (arm-PCR) platform was used to amplify TCR alpha and beta CDR3 regions from RNA. The input for one-step reverse transcription and amplification was about 100-400 ng of tissue mRNA or PBMC total RNA. Following bead purification, Illumina adapters were added by a secondary multiplex PCR, and the libraries were gel-purified between 200 and 400 bp. The libraries contained internal 6-nucleotide barcodes that were used for demultiplexing. Sequencing of libraries was performed on an Illumina MiSeq with 2x220 or 2x250 nucleotide paired-end reads. In the authors' own workflow: FLASH 1.2.11 was used to merge paired reads, and BWA-MEM then aligned the reads to the GRCh37 human genome before TRA and TRB reads were extracted. V and J assignment used an IMGT-derived reference of cassette sequences and CDR3 motifs that included pseudogenes. Reads were translated in three frames, and productive CDR3s were defined as those with a C...FGXG motif and no stop codons. Unique combinations of V-J cassette pair and CDR3 amino acid sequence were defined as clonotypes. Hamming distance filtering was applied to reads, with thresholds set by the sequence error rate of each sample in mapped regions. The public reads were quality trimmed at Q25 with fastp and then assembled into clones with MiXCR by TCRdb, keeping productive beta chains. A single entry per CDR3 protein holds the most common genes and DNA from its merged rows. TCRdb, rather than the study authors, made the V and J calls. Present in this sample are 100,000 to 150,000 distinct CDR3 sequences, roughly 25% of which were seen just once. The top ten hold about 16% of the sample.

On this clonotype itself: Its specific antigen is unknown. No qualities accompany the bases; no much larger clone lies one base away.

Specimen: glioma tissue, nonneoplastic brain tissue, or PBMCs (not recorded which). The origin of this receptor is a human donor with low-grade glioma or glioblastoma, undergoing nonglioma brain surgery, or in good health (not recorded which). The V and J genes are TRBV29-1 and TRBJ1-1, with the identity of the D gene unclear. The CDR3 protein sequence reads: CSDGGTEAFF. The bases read TGCAGCGACGGAGGCACTGAAGCTTTCTTT. Here the CDR3 is joined to the reference TRBV29-1 and TRBJ1-1 genes, and the full variable domain is: SAVISQKPSRDICQRGTSLTIQCQVDSQVTMMFWYRQQPGQSLTLIATANQGSEATYESGFVIDKFPISRPNLTFSTLTVSNMSPEDSSIYLCSDGGTEAFFGQGTRLTVV.